The 27 T cell receptor beta chains presented below share a single source sample, sequenced in a study of human T cells and chemical hapten exposure. TCRdb itself ran the RACE reads through MiXCR, one entry per CDR3 protein. The sample lists under 300,000 distinct CDR3 sequences; about 8.6% were seen once. The sample's time point: pre-sensitization, week 0. Stated treatment: therapeutic diphenylcyclopropenone sensitization with weekly scalp DPC. The specimen comprised whole blood, sampled in connection with sensitization to the hapten diphenylcyclopropenone (DPC). These receptors were taken from a woman aged 40 to 50 with alopecia areata. Some clones in this sample may be carry-over from other donors' samples.

In its sample, this clonotype was seen a few times. The chain is built from TRBV6-2 or TRBV6-3 and TRBJ2-7; the match to TRBD2 covers 14 bases. V lost 6 bases and J lost 4; bases outside the gene matches: 8. CDR3 size: 16 residues. Per germline, CDR1 MNHEY and CDR2 SVGEGT. CDR3 coding DNA: TGTGCCAGCAGATTACCCGGGACTAGCGGGAGTTACGAGCAGTACTTC. Amino acid sequence: CASRLPGTSGSYEQYF.

This clonotype showed up just a few times. This chain links TRBV18 with TRBJ1-5; no reliable D call. The germline V gene encodes CDR1 KGHSH and CDR2 LQKENI. The CDR3 loop spans 13 amino acids. V dropped 5 bases and J dropped 9 bases, with 14 bases sitting between them. CDR3 sequence: CASSGREEGPQHF. CDR3 nucleotide sequence: TGTGCCAGCTCAGGGAGGGAAGAAGGGCCCCAGCATTTT.

This clonotype appeared a few times. The chain joins TRBV6-5 to TRBJ1-6; D unresolved. Germline V CDR1 and CDR2: MNHEY, SVGAGI. Trimming took off 7 bases at V and 7 bases at J, with 14 bases between the two ends. This CDR3 has 14 amino acids. The CDR3 sequence: CASTPLSGNSPLHF. The CDR3 DNA reads as TGTGCCAGCACTCCCTTATCGGGGAATTCACCCCTCCACTTT.

In this sample, this clonotype turned up a few times. The V gene is TRBV6-1, the J gene TRBJ2-7; D remains unclear. This CDR3 contains 13 residues. V gave up 6 bases and J gave up 3 bases, with 12 bases separating them. Per the germline V gene, CDR1 is MNHNS and CDR2 is SASEGT. CDR3 sequence (DNA): TGTGCCAGCAGCCAAACAGATTTCTACGAGCAGTACTTC. Translation gives CASSQTDFYEQYF.

This clonotype was seen at least ten times. This sequence joins TRBV10-2 and TRBJ1-5, with 7 bases aligning to TRBD1. There are 15 residues in the CDR3. J lost 1 base, V lost 8 bases, and 8 bases had no gene match. The germline V gene has CDR1 WSHSY and CDR2 SAAADI. This CDR3 is CASGVGGVSNQPQHF. CDR3 coding DNA: TGCGCCAGCGGCGTAGGGGGCGTGAGCAATCAGCCCCAGCATTTT.

This clonotype showed up many times. The genes are TRBV12-3 or TRBV12-4 and TRBJ1-3; the D is unclear. Trimming cost V 6 bases and J 2 bases, with 14 bases left between them. There are 15 residues in the CDR3. CDR3 region: CASRSLGGTGNTIYF. The CDR3 DNA reads as TGTGCCAGCAGAAGTTTAGGAGGGACTGGAAACACCATATATTTT.

This clonotype turned up a few times. This sequence joins TRBV27 and TRBJ2-1; 9 bases are shared with TRBD2. CDR1 MNHEY and CDR2 SMNVEV come from the germline V gene (reference sequence). V shed 0 bases and J 9 bases; nucleotides not matched to a gene: 6. The CDR3 spans 15 residues. The CDR3: CASSLSFGGRGEQFF. The CDR3 DNA sequence: TGTGCCAGCAGTTTATCATTCGGCGGGAGGGGTGAGCAGTTCTTC.

Comment on this clonotype: The conserved phenylalanine or tryptophan is not found at the CDR3 terminus, so this likely reflects a read error. The chain links TRBV2 to TRBJ1-2, with TRBD1 matching over 7 bases. CDR3 length: 14 amino acids. After removal of 8 bases from V and 2 bases from J, the junction contained 8 bases not matched to a gene. Germline loops: CDR1 SNHLY, CDR2 FYNNEI. The CDR3 nucleotides are TGTGCCAGCGTAGACAGGGAAGGAAACTATGGCTACACCCTC. Protein product: CASVDREGNYGYTL.

This clonotype was seen only a few times. This chain links TRBV6-5 with TRBJ2-7; TRBD1 aligns across 7 bases. With V trimmed by 2 bases and J by 4 bases, 2 bases remained unmatched. Germline CDR1 MNHEY, CDR2 SVGAGI. CDR3 size: 13 residues. The CDR3 DNA is TGTGCCAGCAGTTACGCGACAGGGTACGAGCAGTACTTC. Translating gives CASSYATGYEQYF.

This clonotype has only a few counts. The CDR3 DNA follows: TGCGCCAGCAGCTGGCGAATTCAGGATCGCGGGGAGCTGTTTTTT. The encoded protein is CASSWRIQDRGELFF. The gene calls are TRBV4-1 and TRBJ2-2; unclear D gene. The V gene lost 5 bases and the J gene lost 7 bases, with 17 bases spanning the gap. The CDR3 is made up of 15 amino acids. The V gene's germline CDR1 is MGHRA and CDR2 YSYEKL.

V usage is TRBV11-1 and J usage is TRBJ2-2, with TRBD1 matching 8 bases. The J segment lost 0 bases and the V segment lost 4 bases, leaving 13 bases of the junction unmatched. The CDR3 is 19 amino acids. Germline loops: CDR1 SGHAT, CDR2 FQDESV (reference sequence). The CDR3 here is CASSSILTGGRTNTGELFF. CDR3 sequence (DNA): TGTGCCAGCAGCTCCATCCTCACAGGGGGTCGAACGAACACCGGGGAGCTGTTTTTT.

CDR3 residues: CASSAAGQPYNEQFF. In DNA form, the CDR3 reads TGTGCCAGCAGCGCCGCGGGACAGCCTTACAATGAGCAGTTCTTC. This chain connects TRBV9 to TRBJ2-1; a weak D match, TRBD1 (7 bases). The CDR3 has 15 amino acids. The V and J ends lost 3 bases and 4 bases respectively, with 14 bases between them. Germline V gene sequence: CDR1 SGDLS, CDR2 YYNGEE.

This clonotype was seen only a few times. The chain carries TRBV18 and TRBJ1-6; no definite D call. The germline V gene has CDR1 KGHSH and CDR2 LQKENI. The CDR3 contains 15 residues. Trimming took off 3 bases at V and 1 base at J, with 7 bases between the two ends. This CDR3 reads CASSPSQSYNSPLHF. CDR3 bases: TGTGCCAGCTCACCGTCGCAATCCTATAATTCACCCCTCCACTTT.

In this sample, this clonotype turned up a few times. Written as DNA, the CDR3 is TGTGCCAGCGTCACAGCTCTGAACACTGAAGCTTTCTTT. It is translated as CASVTALNTEAFF. The chain carries TRBV28 and TRBJ1-1; D call uncertain. Germline-derived CDR1 and CDR2 are MDHEN and SYDVKM. V lost 8 bases and J lost 0, with 10 bases in between. This CDR3 region has 13 residues.

This clonotype was recorded a few times. V usage is TRBV25-1 and J usage is TRBJ2-7, with 7 bases lining up with TRBD2. The CDR3 covers 15 residues. J was trimmed by 4 bases and V by 4 bases; bases with no gene match: 10. Germline-derived CDR1 and CDR2 are MGHDK and SYGVNS. For the CDR3, the DNA is TGTGCCAGCAGTGCAAGCGGGACGGAGGGATACGAGCAGTACTTC. Translated, it gives CASSASGTEGYEQYF.

The CDR3 here is CASSKGGDQPQHF. The CDR3 DNA is TGTGCCAGCAGCAAAGGGGGGGATCAGCCCCAGCATTTT. The chain has TRBV7-9 and TRBJ1-5, with D perhaps matching TRBD1 (6 bases). Trimming cost V 5 bases and J 5 bases, with 10 bases left between them. The CDR3 sequence is 13 residues long. The germline V gene encodes CDR1 SEHNR and CDR2 FQNEAQ (reference sequence).

This clonotype was counted at least ten times. CDR3 coding DNA: TGTGCCAGCAGTCCTGACAGGCTTAGTTTTGGCTACACCTTC. Translating it yields CASSPDRLSFGYTF. The gene calls are TRBV7-9 and TRBJ1-2; D may be TRBD1 (6 bases). This CDR3 has 14 residues. V dropped 6 bases and J dropped 7 bases, with 18 bases sitting between them. Looked up from germline, CDR1 is SEHNR and CDR2 is FQNEAQ (reference sequence).

This chain's CDR3 is CASKIRDYNSPLHF. CDR3 coding DNA: TGCGCCAGCAAGATAAGAGATTATAATTCACCCCTCCACTTT. The chain joins TRBV5-1 to TRBJ1-6; D gene uncertain. The germline V and J ends were trimmed by 6 bases and 4 bases, with 11 bases remaining between them. The CDR3 contains 14 residues. CDR1 and CDR2 (germline): SGHRS, YFSETQ.

This clonotype was counted a few times. This chain connects TRBV6-2 or TRBV6-3 to TRBJ2-1, with 13 bases that match TRBD2. V trimming: 6 bases; J trimming: 7 bases; junction bases outside the gene matches: 9. CDR3 size: 16 residues. CDR1 and CDR2 from the germline V gene are MNHEY and SVGEGT. The chain's CDR3 is CASRWGTSGIGNEQFF. The CDR3, as DNA: TGTGCCAGCAGATGGGGGACTAGCGGGATTGGGAATGAGCAGTTCTTC.

There are many counts of this clonotype. The rearrangement links TRBV27 to TRBJ2-7; 8 bases map to TRBD1. CDR1 MNHEY and CDR2 SMNVEV come from the germline V gene (reference sequence). CDR3 size: 14 residues. V trimming: 7 bases; J trimming: 5 bases; junction bases outside the gene matches: 10. CDR3 loop: CASNEQGASNEQYF. For the CDR3, the DNA is TGTGCCAGCAACGAGCAGGGGGCCAGCAACGAGCAGTACTTC.

The chain has TRBV28 and TRBJ2-7, with 9 bases aligning to TRBD2. V trimming: 5 bases; J trimming: 3 bases; junction bases outside the gene matches: 14. The CDR3 length is 17 residues. Germline CDR1 MDHEN, CDR2 SYDVKM. CDR3 in DNA: TGTGCCAGCAGTCCAAACCCGAGGCGGGAGGGGATCTACGAGCAGTACTTC. This codes for CASSPNPRREGIYEQYF. Full variable domain (rest looked up from reference TRBV28 and TRBJ2-7): DVKVTQSSRYLVKRTGEKVFLECVQDMDHENMFWYRQDPGLGLRLIYFSYDVKMKEKGDIPEGYSVSREKKERFSLILESASTNQTSMYLCASSPNPRREGIYEQYFGPGTRLTVT.

The table lists this clonotype with many counts. This chain connects TRBV27 to TRBJ2-1; 7 bases are a match to TRBD1. The CDR3 loop spans 13 amino acids. V trimming: 6 bases; J trimming: 8 bases; junction bases outside the gene matches: 7. Germline V gives CDR1 MNHEY, CDR2 SMNVEV (reference sequence). The CDR3 nucleotides are TGTGCCAGCAGCTTACGACAGGGACATGAGCAGTTCTTC. Protein sequence: CASSLRQGHEQFF.

This clonotype came up a few times. V usage is TRBV2 and J usage is TRBJ2-1, with 7 positions matching TRBD2. From germline, CDR1 is SNHLY and CDR2 FYNNEI. J gave up 0 bases and V 6 bases, and 5 bases lay outside the gene matches. This CDR3 contains 15 residues. The CDR3 loop reads CASRPASGSYNEQFF. DNA for the CDR3: TGTGCCAGCAGGCCAGCTAGCGGCTCCTACAATGAGCAGTTCTTC.

This clonotype was counted only a few times. This chain connects TRBV20-1 to TRBJ1-5; 9 bases agree with TRBD1. V gave up 5 bases and J gave up 7 bases; unmatched junction bases: 6. CDR3 length equals 13 residues. From germline, CDR1 is DFQATT and CDR2 SNEGSKA (reference sequence). The chain's CDR3 is CSAPTGGGQPQHF. CDR3 coding DNA: TGCAGTGCTCCAACAGGGGGCGGACAGCCCCAGCATTTT.

In its sample, this clonotype was seen a few times. This chain uses TRBV24-1 with TRBJ2-2; 7 bases map to TRBD1. The CDR3 has 16 amino acids. J gave up 8 bases and V 4 bases, and 12 bases lay outside the gene matches. Germline V CDR1 and CDR2: KGHDR, SFDVKD. The CDR3 coding sequence is TGTGCCACCAGTGACGTTGGGACAGCCGTTACGGGGGAGCTGTTTTTT. Its translation: CATSDVGTAVTGELFF.

This chain links TRBV5-5 with TRBJ1-5; D is perhaps TRBD1 (6 bases). The V end lost 5 bases, the J end lost 3 bases, and 12 bases lay between the germline ends. This CDR3 has 14 amino acids. CDR1 and CDR2 (germline): SGHKS, YYEKEE (reference sequence). The CDR3 nucleotides read TGTGCCAGCAGACGGGACACCTCCAATCAGCCCCAGCATTTT. This sequence encodes CASRRDTSNQPQHF.

Many counts were recorded for this clonotype. The rearrangement uses TRBV29-1 and TRBJ2-3; 15 positions agree with TRBD2. The CDR3 consists of 20 residues. The V and J ends lost 7 bases and 0 bases, in that order; junction bases with no gene match: 17. From germline, CDR1 is SQVTM and CDR2 ANQGSEA. CDR3 coding DNA: TGCAGCGCGAAGACCAACCCGGGACTAGCGGGAGGACTTAGCACAGATACGCAGTATTTT. It yields the protein CSAKTNPGLAGGLSTDTQYF.